This is a list of T cell receptor beta chains from one sample in a study of human T cells and chemical hapten exposure. TCRdb reprocessed the RACE reads via MiXCR and lists one record per CDR3 protein. The sample gives tens of thousands of distinct CDR3 sequences, 11% of which show up once; about 3.5% is in the top ten. The material was whole blood, obtained in connection with sensitization to the hapten diphenylcyclopropenone (DPC). These receptors were taken from a woman between 45 and 65 years old with alopecia areata. Some clones in this sample may be carry-over from other donors' samples. The CDR3 runs from the conserved cysteine through the conserved F or W. The order of the fields is D gene, J gene, V gene, clone size, CDR3 DNA, CDR3 protein. A D gene is named only where the DNA matches it firmly. The listing skips clone size in some rows; elsewhere it reads once, few, many or a size class.

D: TRBD2; J: TRBJ2-1; V: TRBV6-5; size: many; DNA: TGTGCCACCCGGGGACTATCGAGCTCCTACAATGAGCAGTTCTTC; CDR3: CATRGLSSSYNEQFF
D: .; J: TRBJ2-5; V: TRBV28; size: many; DNA: TGTGCCAGCAGTTTACCAACAGGGATGGAGACCCAGTACTTC; CDR3: CASSLPTGMETQYF
D: .; J: TRBJ2-3; V: TRBV5-1; size: few; DNA: TGCGCCAGCGGTTTTGGACTCCAACACACAGATACGCAGTATTTT; CDR3: CASGFGLQHTDTQYF
D: .; J: TRBJ2-4; V: TRBV7-8; size: few; DNA: TGTGCCAGCAGCCCAGGGGGAGGCCTCGGGAACATTCAGTACTTC; CDR3: CASSPGGGLGNIQYF
D: .; J: TRBJ2-7; V: TRBV7-2; size: .; DNA: TGTGCCAGCAGCTTAGGGGGAGATTCCTACGAGCAGTACTTC; CDR3: CASSLGGDSYEQYF
D: .; J: TRBJ1-4; V: TRBV6-5; size: many; DNA: TGTGCCAGCAGTTACCCACGGACCAGGGCTGAAAAACTGTTTTTT; CDR3: CASSYPRTRAEKLFF
D: .; J: TRBJ1-1; V: TRBV20-1; size: many; DNA: TGCAGTGCTAGAGCTTTACAGGGGAACACTGAAGCTTTCTTT; CDR3: CSARALQGNTEAFF
D: .; J: TRBJ2-6; V: TRBV27; size: many; DNA: TGTGCCAGCAGGCTCTCTGGGGCCAACGTCCTGACTTTC; CDR3: CASRLSGANVLTF
D: .; J: TRBJ1-4; V: TRBV11-3; size: few; DNA: TGTGCCAGCAGCCGACCCCAGACAACCCGGCGGGAGGAAAAACTGTTTTTT; CDR3: CASSRPQTTRREEKLFF
D: .; J: TRBJ2-1; V: TRBV12-3/TRBV12-4; size: many; DNA: TGTGCCAGCACGCTGGGGCCTACGGGAAATGAGCAGTTCTTC; CDR3: CASTLGPTGNEQFF